The 18 T cell receptor beta chains below were found in one sample sequenced in a study of PD-1 blockade in classical Hodgkin lymphoma. All trial patients relapsed after autologous stem cell transplantation. The method was immunoSEQ multiplex PCR; TCRdb's version includes in-frame clones alone and lacks a portion of them. This sample has around 40,000 clones, with roughly four fifths found just once. Sequencing used peripheral blood mononuclear cells (PBMCs), obtained at baseline. Receptors originate from a human donor with classical Hodgkin lymphoma.

The chain couples TRBV10-2 to TRBJ1-2; the match to TRBD1 covers 7 bases. In germline, CDR1 is WSHSY, CDR2 SAAADI. V lost 4 bases to trimming and J lost 5 bases; unmatched junction nucleotides: 4. The CDR3 is 13 residues long. The CDR3: CASSADRVYGYTF. As DNA, the CDR3 is TGCGCCAGCAGTGCTGACAGGGTATATGGCTACACCTTC.

This chain connects TRBV29-1 to TRBJ2-1, with D perhaps being TRBD1 or TRBD2 (6 bases each). The length of the CDR3 is 12 residues. Germline V lookup: CDR1 SQVTM, CDR2 ANQGSEA. V dropped 6 bases and J dropped 9 bases, with 15 bases sitting between them. This chain's CDR3 is CSVPKGGGEQFF. CDR3 sequence (DNA): TGCAGCGTCCCCAAAGGGGGAGGTGAGCAGTTCTTC.

The rearrangement uses TRBV4-3 and TRBJ2-1; D gene uncertain. The CDR3 runs 14 residues. With 6 bases removed from V and 11 bases from J, the gap between germline ends came to 20 bases. CDR1 is LGHNA and CDR2 is YSLEER in the germline V gene. The CDR3 sequence: CASSLIWVPQQQFF. In DNA form, the CDR3 reads TGCGCCAGCAGTCTTATTTGGGTGCCCCAGCAGCAGTTCTTC.

J is TRBJ2-1 and V is TRBV28; 9 bases line up with TRBD1. This CDR3 has 15 amino acids. Germline V lookup: CDR1 MDHEN, CDR2 SYDVKM. V shed 5 bases, J shed 8 bases, and the junction held 10 bases outside the gene matches. CDR3 nucleotides: TGTGCCAGCAGTACCCCCGGGACAGGGATCCATGAGCAGTTCTTC. It specifies CASSTPGTGIHEQFF.

This clone was counted once. The chain couples TRBV7-3 to TRBJ1-2; D gene unclear. The CDR3 is 14 amino acids. The V end lost 1 base, the J end lost 7 bases, and 13 bases lay between the germline ends. Germline V lookup: CDR1 SGHTA, CDR2 FQGTGA. CDR3 DNA: TGTGCCAGCAGCTTAATTTCAACTCTGAGTGGCTACACCTTC. Translation: CASSLISTLSGYTF.

The chain combines TRBV5-1 with TRBJ2-3, with TRBD2 matching 9 bases. The CDR3 contains 15 residues. From germline, CDR1 is SGHRS and CDR2 YFSETQ. The ends lost 0 bases at V and 7 bases at J; junction bases unmatched: 6. For the CDR3, the DNA is TGCGCCAGCAGCTTGGATTGGCGGGAGGGGAATACGCAGTATTTT. Its protein is CASSLDWREGNTQYF.

The CDR3 loop is CASSRPGTGGIGQYF. The CDR3 nucleotides are TGCGCCAGCAGCCGTCCCGGGACAGGGGGAATTGGGCAGTACTTC. The chain employs TRBV4-1 and TRBJ2-7, with TRBD1 matching over 11 bases. CDR3 length: 15 amino acids. Per germline, CDR1 MGHRA and CDR2 YSYEKL. The trim removed 4 bases at V and 9 bases at J, leaving 11 bases unmatched.

The chain uses TRBV5-1 and TRBJ2-3; TRBD1 matches 7 bases. Germline loops: CDR1 SGHRS, CDR2 YFSETQ. The CDR3 loop spans 14 amino acids. V was clipped by 4 bases and J by 2 bases; unmatched bases: 4. CDR3 region: CASSRGGSTDTQYF. As DNA, the CDR3 is TGCGCCAGCAGCCGAGGGGGCTCCACAGATACGCAGTATTTT.

The gene calls are TRBV6-1 and TRBJ2-5; 7 positions match TRBD1. CDR1 is MNHNS, CDR2 SASEGT, per germline. The V gene end was trimmed by 7 bases and the J gene end by 4 bases; junction bases not matched to a gene: 12. This CDR3 region has 15 residues. This CDR3 is CASMSRQGLIETQYF. The CDR3 nucleotides are TGTGCCAGCATGAGCAGACAGGGTTTGATAGAGACCCAGTACTTC.

This clone showed up just once. The rearrangement joins TRBV5-1 to TRBJ2-3; 9 bases are a match to TRBD1. J gave up 4 bases and V 5 bases, and 8 bases lay outside the gene matches. The germline CDR1 and CDR2 sequences are SGHRS and YFSETQ. This CDR3 has 15 amino acids. The CDR3 DNA follows: TGCGCCAGCAGTTCCGGGACAGGGATTTCAGATACGCAGTATTTT. Its translation is CASSSGTGISDTQYF.

For this clone: One junction end disagrees with the germline gene, perhaps due to a read error. The rearrangement links TRBV6-6 to TRBJ1-2; tentative D call: TRBD1 (5 bases). The V gene's germline CDR1 is MNHNY and CDR2 SVGAGI (reference sequence). CDR3 length equals 13 residues. The CDR3 nucleotides are TGTGCCATCAGTGACAGAACTAACTATGGCTACACCTTC. This codes for CAISDRTNYGYTF.

By sample share, this clone is medium-sized. The rearrangement links TRBV19 to TRBJ2-1; D unclear. This CDR3 region has 14 residues. The V gene lost 2 bases and the J gene lost 4 bases, with 9 bases spanning the gap. Germline values: CDR1 LNHDA, CDR2 SQIVND (reference sequence). CDR3 in DNA: TGTGCCAGTAGTATAAACCCACCATACAATGAGCAGTTCTTC. Translation: CASSINPPYNEQFF.

This clone was counted at least ten times. The chain is built from TRBV27 and TRBJ2-7; D not certain. Trimming took 4 bases from V and 0 from J, leaving 19 bases between them. There are 17 residues in the CDR3. Germline CDR1 reads MNHEY; CDR2 reads SMNVEV (reference sequence). As DNA, the CDR3 is TGTGCCAGCAGTTCCCCATCCACCCCGGAAGGCTCCTACGAGCAGTACTTC. It specifies CASSSPSTPEGSYEQYF.

The rearrangement joins TRBV27 to TRBJ1-5, with D uncertain. Germline V CDR1 and CDR2: MNHEY, SMNVEV (reference sequence). This CDR3 has 13 amino acids. The V end was cut by 6 bases, the J end by 7 bases, with 13 bases between. This chain's CDR3 is CASSPTQGQPQHF. The CDR3 DNA reads as TGTGCCAGCAGCCCTACCCAAGGCCAGCCCCAGCATTTT.

The chain is built from TRBV7-8 and TRBJ2-2; maybe TRBD1 (8 bases). Trimming stripped 5 bases from V and 9 bases from J, with 25 bases between. Germline CDR1 and CDR2: SGHVS and FQNEAQ. CDR3 length: 17 residues. As DNA, the CDR3 is TGTGCCAGCAGCCCATGGGGAGGACAGGGAGGGGCGAGGGAGCTGTTTTTT. Amino acid sequence: CASSPWGGQGGARELFF.

The count of this clone is one. CDR3: CASSQPQRIAFF. CDR3 nucleotide sequence: TGTGCCAGTAGTCAGCCCCAGAGGATAGCTTTCTTT. This chain joins TRBV19 and TRBJ1-1, with unresolved D. The V gene lost 5 bases and the J gene lost 10 bases, with 14 bases spanning the gap. Germline V gene data show CDR1 as LNHDA and CDR2 as SQIVND (reference sequence). The CDR3 loop spans 12 amino acids.

The chain's CDR3 is CASSSGPSGYEQYF. The CDR3, as DNA: TGTGCCAGCAGCTCGGGCCCCAGCGGGTACGAGCAGTACTTC. The gene calls are TRBV7-6 and TRBJ2-7; tentatively, D is TRBD2 (6 bases). The V gene lost 4 bases and the J gene lost 4 bases, with 14 bases spanning the gap. Per germline, CDR1 SGHVS and CDR2 FNYEAQ. The CDR3 covers 14 residues. The complete variable domain, with remaining parts taken from reference TRBV7-6 and TRBJ2-7, reads GAGVSQSPRYKVTKRGQDVALRCDPISGHVSLYWYRQALGQGPEFLTYFNYEAQQDKSGLPNDRFSAERPEGSISTLTIQRTEQRDSAMYRCASSSGPSGYEQYFGPGTRLTVT.

The chain combines TRBV4-3 with TRBJ1-4; D might be TRBD1 (6 bases). Trimming stripped 4 bases from V and 0 bases from J, with 15 bases between. CDR1 LGHNA and CDR2 YSLEER come from the germline V gene. The CDR3 is made up of 17 amino acids. CDR3 sequence reads: CASSPGAHGATNEKLFF. The CDR3, as DNA: TGCGCCAGCAGCCCAGGGGCGCACGGGGCAACTAATGAAAAACTGTTTTTT.